Below, 26 T cell receptor beta chains from the same sample are listed, as sequenced in a study of cytomegalovirus exposure and HLA in healthy donors listed by TCRdb under 2017. The library was obtained by the immunoSEQ multiplex PCR assay. For the multiplex PCR, a mixture combining 60 forward primers for TCR Vbeta segments and 13 reverse primers for TCR Jbeta segments was used. Imported from immuneACCESS, the table was reduced by TCRdb to in-frame sequences with V and J called. These copies leave out some clones; in studies compared against another copy, an unresolved V gene accounts for under half, and the cause of the remainder is not known. The table for this sample records some 41,000 clones. About 6.3% of the sample rests with the top ten. Material for sequencing was PBMCs. These receptor sequences come from a man in his thirties or forties in good health and CMV-seronegative.

The rearrangement links TRBV27 to TRBJ2-7; TRBD1 matches 10 bases. Germline trimming cut 3 bases from V and 2 bases from J; bases unmatched to any gene: 1. CDR1 is MNHEY and CDR2 is SMNVEV in the germline V gene (reference sequence). This CDR3 spans 14 amino acids. The CDR3 protein is CASSFGTGAYEQYF. The CDR3 DNA reads TGTGCCAGCAGTTTTGGGACAGGGGCCTACGAGCAGTACTTC.

This chain links TRBV19 with TRBJ2-7, with 8 bases identical to TRBD1. V dropped 5 bases and J dropped 6; count of bases not matched to a gene: 9. Per the germline V gene, CDR1 is LNHDA and CDR2 is SQIVND (reference sequence). The CDR3 totals 14 residues. The CDR3 here is CASSATGQAPEQYF. DNA of the CDR3: TGTGCCAGTAGTGCTACGGGACAGGCCCCCGAGCAGTACTTC.

The chain combines TRBV11-3 with TRBJ2-2, with D unresolved. Germline CDR1 and CDR2: SGHNT and YENEEA. The CDR3 loop spans 14 amino acids. The germline V and J ends were trimmed by 2 bases and 7 bases, with 11 bases remaining between them. The CDR3 nucleotides are TGTGCCAGCAGCTTATCTGGCGGTAACGGGGAGCTGTTTTTT. Translated, it gives CASSLSGGNGELFF.

The rearrangement links TRBV7-2 to TRBJ1-6; a weak D match, TRBD1 (6 bases). The germline CDR1 and CDR2 sequences are SGHTA and FQGNSA. This CDR3 has 15 amino acids. V shed 6 bases and J shed 10 bases, with 19 bases lying between them. The CDR3 sequence: CASSFTGLGQSPLHF. The CDR3 bases are TGTGCCAGCAGTTTTACAGGGCTCGGGCAATCACCCCTCCACTTT.

The chain uses TRBV30 and TRBJ2-5; D remains ambiguous. Deletions cut 0 bases from V and 6 bases from J, with 17 bases between. From germline, CDR1 is GTSNPN and CDR2 SVGIG (reference sequence). The CDR3 runs 15 residues. The CDR3 bases are TGTGCCTGGAGTGTAGACGGGTCCCCCCTACAGACCCAGTACTTC. Protein: CAWSVDGSPLQTQYF. The full variable domain, in which reference TRBV30 and TRBJ2-5 provide the parts outside the CDR3, is SQTIHQWPATLVQPVGSPLSLECTVEGTSNPNLYWYRQAAGRGLQLLFYSVGIGQISSEVPQNLSASRPQDRQFILSSKKLLLSDSGFYLCAWSVDGSPLQTQYFGPGTRLLVL.

The chain combines TRBV6-6 with TRBJ1-1, with D uncertain. The CDR3 contains 11 residues. Trimming shortened V by 8 bases and J by 4 bases, and 8 bases separated the two germline ends. Germline assignment: CDR1 MNHNY and CDR2 SVGAGI (reference sequence). CDR3 in DNA: TGTGCCAGCGCGGTTGCCACTGAAGCTTTCTTT. This translates into CASAVATEAFF.

The chain recombines TRBV18 with TRBJ1-6, with D unresolved. The CDR3 extends over 13 amino acids. The V gene's germline CDR1 is KGHSH and CDR2 LQKENI. V was cut by 3 bases and J by 7 bases, with 7 bases left in between. The DNA of the CDR3 is TGTGCCAGCTCACCGACGGGAAATTCACCCCTCCACTTT. Encoded protein: CASSPTGNSPLHF.

Comments on this clone: At one of its ends the junction is not consistent with the germline gene, which may arise from a read error. The chain links TRBV29-1 to TRBJ2-3; 10 nucleotides line up with TRBD1. CDR3 length: 14 residues. CDR1 and CDR2 (germline): SQVTM, ANQGSEA. This CDR3 reads CSVAGTGVADKQYF. CDR3 coding DNA: TGCAGCGTGGCCGGGACAGGGGTGGCAGATAAGCAGTATTTT.

For the CDR3, the DNA is TGTGCCAGCTCACCACGGACAGGGGGCCGCGACGAGCAGTACTTC. Its protein product is CASSPRTGGRDEQYF. J is TRBJ2-7 and V is TRBV18, with TRBD1 identical over 11 bases. V lost 1 base to trimming and J lost 5 bases; unmatched junction nucleotides: 4. This CDR3 contains 15 residues. CDR1 is KGHSH and CDR2 is LQKENI in the germline V gene.

The chain has TRBV19 and TRBJ1-2; 9 bases match TRBD1. Germline values: CDR1 LNHDA, CDR2 SQIVND (reference sequence). V lost 6 bases and J lost 4; bases outside the gene matches: 6. This CDR3 region has 14 residues. CDR3 protein: CASRLSGQGYGYTF. DNA for the CDR3: TGTGCCAGTAGACTGTCGGGACAGGGCTATGGCTACACCTTC.

V gene TRBV18 combines with J gene TRBJ2-1; 7 bases line up with TRBD1. This CDR3 is 16 amino acids long. CDR1 and CDR2 from the germline V gene are KGHSH and LQKENI. After removal of 5 bases from V and 4 bases from J, the junction contained 11 bases not matched to a gene. The CDR3 sequence is CASSTARGQNYNEQFF. CDR3 sequence (DNA): TGTGCCAGCTCAACTGCAAGGGGACAGAATTACAATGAGCAGTTCTTC. Filled out from reference TRBV18 and TRBJ2-1, the complete variable domain reads NAGVMQNPRHLVRRRGQEARLRCSPMKGHSHVYWYRQLPEEGLKFMVYLQKENIIDESGMPKERFSAEFPKEGPSILRIQQVVRGDSAAYFCASSTARGQNYNEQFFGPGTRLTVL.

The chain couples TRBV6-1 to TRBJ2-3, with D possibly TRBD2 on 5 matching bases. CDR1 MNHNS and CDR2 SASEGT come from the germline V gene. Trimming stripped 3 bases from V and 0 bases from J, with 13 bases between. The CDR3 contains 16 residues. The CDR3 region is CASSEWGEGSTDTQYF. The CDR3 DNA is TGTGCCAGCAGTGAGTGGGGTGAGGGTAGCACAGATACGCAGTATTTT.

This rearrangement joins TRBV18 to TRBJ2-1; weak D call: TRBD1 (6 bases). The germline V and J ends were trimmed by 2 bases and 9 bases, with 11 bases remaining between them. Germline V gene lookup returns CDR1 KGHSH and CDR2 LQKENI. There are 13 residues in the CDR3. The CDR3 protein is CASSPTSGVEQFF. CDR3 nucleotides: TGTGCCAGCTCACCAACGTCAGGGGTTGAGCAGTTCTTC.

The chain joins TRBV4-3 to TRBJ2-3; the match to TRBD1 covers 8 bases. J lost 0 bases, V lost 2 bases, and 4 bases had no gene match. CDR1 is LGHNA and CDR2 is YSLEER in the germline V gene. The CDR3 runs to 16 residues. For the CDR3, the DNA is TGCGCCAGCAGCCAACGGACAGGGACTAGCACAGATACGCAGTATTTT. Translation: CASSQRTGTSTDTQYF.

To note about this clone: Within the sample, other DNA sequences also encode this same CDR3. The CDR3 reads CASSLRETQYF. CDR3 sequence (DNA): TGCGCCAGCAGCTTGCGAGAGACCCAGTACTTC. This chain connects TRBV5-1 to TRBJ2-5; no definite D call. CDR1 and CDR2 (germline): SGHRS, YFSETQ. Deletions cut 1 base from V and 4 bases from J, with 2 bases between. The CDR3 covers 11 residues.

DNA of the CDR3: TGTGCCAGCAGCTTGTCACAGAACTATGGCTACACCTTC. This sequence encodes CASSLSQNYGYTF. The rearrangement links TRBV5-6 to TRBJ1-2; D not certain. This CDR3 spans 13 amino acids. V was clipped by 1 base and J by 2 bases, with 6 bases between them. The germline CDR1 and CDR2 sequences are SGHDT and YYEEEE.

This rearrangement joins TRBV9 to TRBJ1-1; TRBD1 matches at 7 bases. The CDR3 runs 15 residues. The V gene's germline CDR1 is SGDLS and CDR2 YYNGEE. The ends lost 4 bases at V and 4 bases at J; junction bases unmatched: 10. The CDR3 reads CASSLRQGDGTEAFF. In DNA form, the CDR3 reads TGTGCCAGCAGCCTAAGACAGGGCGACGGCACTGAAGCTTTCTTT. Full variable domain (missing parts from reference TRBV9 and TRBJ1-1): DSGVTQTPKHLITATGQRVTLRCSPRSGDLSVYWYQQSLDQGLQFLIQYYNGEERAKGNILERFSAQQFPDLHSELNLSSLELGDSALYFCASSLRQGDGTEAFFGQGTRLTVV.

The rearrangement joins TRBV5-4 to TRBJ2-5, with TRBD2 identical over 11 bases. Germline values: CDR1 SGHNT, CDR2 YYREEE (reference sequence). Germline trimming cut 0 bases from V and 5 bases from J; bases unmatched to any gene: 6. This CDR3 spans 16 amino acids. The CDR3 protein is CASSLGSGRAGETQYF. DNA for the CDR3: TGTGCCAGCAGCTTGGGTAGCGGGAGGGCCGGGGAGACCCAGTACTTC.

The gene calls are TRBV5-1 and TRBJ2-1, with a weak D call TRBD1 (6 bases). V dropped 2 bases and J dropped 4 bases, with 13 bases sitting between them. CDR1 and CDR2 (germline): SGHRS, YFSETQ. The CDR3 spans 15 residues. CDR3 in amino acids: CASSFAGVSYNEQFF. CDR3 coding DNA: TGCGCCAGCAGCTTCGCAGGGGTGAGTTACAATGAGCAGTTCTTC.

Note on this clone: The same CDR3 also results from other DNA sequences found in this sample. The chain employs TRBV6-5 and TRBJ2-7, with a possible D match to TRBD1 (5 bases). The V gene lost 0 bases and the J gene lost 1 base, with 7 bases spanning the gap. This CDR3 region has 14 residues. The V gene's germline CDR1 is MNHEY and CDR2 SVGAGI. CDR3 in amino acids: CASSYSQGSYEQYF. CDR3 DNA: TGTGCCAGCAGTTACTCCCAGGGATCCTACGAGCAGTACTTC.

Note on this clone: Other nucleotide sequences from this sample produce the same CDR3. The chain combines TRBV19 with TRBJ1-5; a weak D match, TRBD1 (6 bases). The CDR3 contains 15 residues. V was shortened by 7 bases and J by 0 bases, with 13 bases between the two germline ends. From germline, CDR1 is LNHDA and CDR2 SQIVND (reference sequence). CDR3 protein: CASNSRGNSNQPQHF. Here the CDR3 DNA reads TGTGCCAGTAATAGCAGGGGAAATAGCAATCAGCCCCAGCATTTT.

This chain connects TRBV28 to TRBJ2-3; D possibly corresponds to TRBD2 (6 bases). The length of the CDR3 is 14 residues. With 3 bases removed from V and 0 bases from J, the gap between germline ends came to 7 bases. Germline values: CDR1 MDHEN, CDR2 SYDVKM. The CDR3 DNA is TGTGCCAGCAGTTTCCGGGGGAGCACAGATACGCAGTATTTT. It yields the protein CASSFRGSTDTQYF. The entire variable domain, with the rest obtained from reference TRBV28 and TRBJ2-3, is as follows: DVKVTQSSRYLVKRTGEKVFLECVQDMDHENMFWYRQDPGLGLRLIYFSYDVKMKEKGDIPEGYSVSREKKERFSLILESASTNQTSMYLCASSFRGSTDTQYFGPGTRLTVL.

The rearrangement uses TRBV7-6 and TRBJ2-7; 11 nucleotides agree with TRBD2. After removal of 5 bases from V and 3 bases from J, the junction contained 9 bases not matched to a gene. Germline V lookup: CDR1 SGHVS, CDR2 FNYEAQ. This CDR3 comprises 16 residues. CDR3 loop: CASSPFSSGGLYEQYF. The CDR3 DNA follows: TGTGCCAGCAGCCCTTTTTCTAGCGGGGGGCTCTACGAGCAGTACTTC. The full variable domain, its missing parts supplied by reference TRBV7-6 and TRBJ2-7, is GAGVSQSPRYKVTKRGQDVALRCDPISGHVSLYWYRQALGQGPEFLTYFNYEAQQDKSGLPNDRFSAERPEGSISTLTIQRTEQRDSAMYRCASSPFSSGGLYEQYFGPGTRLTVT.

This chain uses TRBV5-4 with TRBJ1-1; 7 bases fit TRBD1. V dropped 1 base and J dropped 11; count of bases not matched to a gene: 5. The CDR3 is made up of 12 amino acids. Germline CDR1 SGHNT, CDR2 YYREEE (reference sequence). This CDR3 is CASSLFGRGAFF. The CDR3 DNA reads as TGTGCCAGCAGCTTGTTTGGCAGGGGGGCTTTCTTT.

The chain uses TRBV4-1 and TRBJ1-2; a possible D gene is TRBD1 (5 bases). This CDR3 has 15 residues. The germline V gene has CDR1 MGHRA and CDR2 YSYEKL. V was trimmed by 0 bases and J by 4 bases, leaving 12 bases between them. CDR3 DNA: TGCGCCAGCAGCCAAGAGGGGCCCTTAGGCTATGGCTACACCTTC. Its protein product is CASSQEGPLGYGYTF.

This sequence joins TRBV2 and TRBJ1-4; 12 nucleotides line up with TRBD1. The junction had 3 bases not matched to a gene; V was cut back by 4 bases and J by 9 bases. CDR3 length equals 14 residues. Per the germline V gene, CDR1 is SNHLY and CDR2 is FYNNEI. The DNA of the CDR3 is TGTGCCAGCAGTGGGGACAGGGGGCGTCAAAAACTGTTTTTT. Translating gives CASSGDRGRQKLFF. Full variable domain (outside the CDR3, taken from reference TRBV2 and TRBJ1-4): EPEVTQTPSHQVTQMGQEVILRCVPISNHLYFYWYRQILGQKVEFLVSFYNNEISEKSEIFDDQFSVERPDGSNFTLKIRSTKLEDSAMYFCASSGDRGRQKLFFGSGTQLSVL.